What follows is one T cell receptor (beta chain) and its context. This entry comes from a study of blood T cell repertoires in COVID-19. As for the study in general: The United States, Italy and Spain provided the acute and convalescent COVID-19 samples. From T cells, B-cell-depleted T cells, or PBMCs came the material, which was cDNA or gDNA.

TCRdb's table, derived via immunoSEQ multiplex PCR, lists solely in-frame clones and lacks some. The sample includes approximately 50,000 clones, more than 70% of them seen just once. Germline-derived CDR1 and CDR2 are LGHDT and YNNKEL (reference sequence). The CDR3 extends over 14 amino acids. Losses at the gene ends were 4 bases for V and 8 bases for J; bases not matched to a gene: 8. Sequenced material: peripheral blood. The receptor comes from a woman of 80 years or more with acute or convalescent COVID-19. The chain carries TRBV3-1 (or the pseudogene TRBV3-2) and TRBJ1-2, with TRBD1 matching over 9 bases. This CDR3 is CASSPTGGVWGYTF. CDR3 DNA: TGTGCCAGCAGCCCGACAGGGGGAGTTTGGGGCTACACCTTC.